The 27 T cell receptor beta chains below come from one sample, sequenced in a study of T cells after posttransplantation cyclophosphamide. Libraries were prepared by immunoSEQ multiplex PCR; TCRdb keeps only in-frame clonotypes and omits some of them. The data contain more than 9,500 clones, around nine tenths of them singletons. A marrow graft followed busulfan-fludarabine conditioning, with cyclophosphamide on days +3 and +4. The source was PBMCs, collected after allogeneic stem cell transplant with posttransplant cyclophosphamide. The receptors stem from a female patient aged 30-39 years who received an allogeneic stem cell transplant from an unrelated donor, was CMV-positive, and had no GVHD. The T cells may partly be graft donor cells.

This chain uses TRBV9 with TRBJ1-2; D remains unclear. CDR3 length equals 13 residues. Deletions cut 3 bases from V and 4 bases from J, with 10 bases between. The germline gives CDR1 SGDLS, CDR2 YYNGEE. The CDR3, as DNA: TGTGCCAGCAGCGGTCATCTACCCTATGGCTACACCTTC. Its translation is CASSGHLPYGYTF. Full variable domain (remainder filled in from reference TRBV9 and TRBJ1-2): DSGVTQTPKHLITATGQRVTLRCSPRSGDLSVYWYQQSLDQGLQFLIQYYNGEERAKGNILERFSAQQFPDLHSELNLSSLELGDSALYFCASSGHLPYGYTFGSGTRLTVV.

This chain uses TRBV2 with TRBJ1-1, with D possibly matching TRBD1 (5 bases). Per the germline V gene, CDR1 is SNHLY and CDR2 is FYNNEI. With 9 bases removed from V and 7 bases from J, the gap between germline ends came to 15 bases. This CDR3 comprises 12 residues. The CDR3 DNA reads TGTGCCAGTAGCCGCGGGGGGAGTGAAGCTTTCTTT. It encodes CASSRGGSEAFF.

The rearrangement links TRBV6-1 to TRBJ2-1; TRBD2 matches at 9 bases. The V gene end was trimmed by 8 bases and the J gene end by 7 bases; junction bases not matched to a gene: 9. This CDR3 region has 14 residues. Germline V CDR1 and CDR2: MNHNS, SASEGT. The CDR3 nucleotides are TGTGCCAGCGGACGGCGGGAGGGCCCAAATGAGCAGTTCTTC. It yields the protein CASGRREGPNEQFF.

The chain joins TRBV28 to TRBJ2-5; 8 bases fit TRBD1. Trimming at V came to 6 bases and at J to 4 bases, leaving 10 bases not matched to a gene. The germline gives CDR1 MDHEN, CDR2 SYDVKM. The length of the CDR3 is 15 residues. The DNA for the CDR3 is TGTGCCAGCAGGTCACGGACAGGGCGGAGAGAGACCCAGTACTTC. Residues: CASRSRTGRRETQYF.

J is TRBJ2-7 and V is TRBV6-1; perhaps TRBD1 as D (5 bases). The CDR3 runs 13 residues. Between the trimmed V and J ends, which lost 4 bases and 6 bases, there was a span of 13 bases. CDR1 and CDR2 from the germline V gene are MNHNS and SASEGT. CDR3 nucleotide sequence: TGTGCCAGCAGTGTAGGGGCCTCGCTCGAGCAGTACTTC. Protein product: CASSVGASLEQYF.

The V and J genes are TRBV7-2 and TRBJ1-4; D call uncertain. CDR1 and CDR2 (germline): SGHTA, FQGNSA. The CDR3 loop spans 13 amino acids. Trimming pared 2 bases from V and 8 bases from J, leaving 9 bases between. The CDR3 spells CASSLSMSEKLFF. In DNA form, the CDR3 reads TGTGCCAGCAGCTTATCGATGAGCGAAAAACTGTTTTTT.

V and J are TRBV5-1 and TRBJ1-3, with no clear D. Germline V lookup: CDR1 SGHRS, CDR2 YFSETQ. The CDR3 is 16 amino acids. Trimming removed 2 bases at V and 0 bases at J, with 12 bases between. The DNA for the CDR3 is TGCGCCAGCAGCTTTTTTTCCCCGTTCTCTGGAAACACCATATATTTT. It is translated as CASSFFSPFSGNTIYF. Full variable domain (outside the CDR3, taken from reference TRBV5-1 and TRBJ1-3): KAGVTQTPRYLIKTRGQQVTLSCSPISGHRSVSWYQQTPGQGLQFLFEYFSETQRNKGNFPGRFSGRQFSNSRSEMNVSTLELGDSALYLCASSFFSPFSGNTIYFGEGSWLTVV.

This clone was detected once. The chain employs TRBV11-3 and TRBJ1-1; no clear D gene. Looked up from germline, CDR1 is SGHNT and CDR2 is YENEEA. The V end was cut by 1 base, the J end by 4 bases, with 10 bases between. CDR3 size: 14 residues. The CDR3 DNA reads TGTGCCAGCAGCTTAGGCTTTACCGGCACTGAAGCTTTCTTT. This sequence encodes CASSLGFTGTEAFF.

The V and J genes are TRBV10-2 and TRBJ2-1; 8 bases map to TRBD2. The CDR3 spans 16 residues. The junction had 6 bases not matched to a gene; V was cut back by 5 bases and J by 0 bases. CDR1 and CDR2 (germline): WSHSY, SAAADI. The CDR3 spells CASSKGGRSSYNEQFF. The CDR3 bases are TGCGCCAGCAGTAAGGGCGGGAGGAGCTCCTACAATGAGCAGTTCTTC.

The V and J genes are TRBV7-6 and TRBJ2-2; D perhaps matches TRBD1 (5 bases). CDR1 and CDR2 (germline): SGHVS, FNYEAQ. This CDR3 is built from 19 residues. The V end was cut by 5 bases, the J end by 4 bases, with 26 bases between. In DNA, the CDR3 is TGTGCCAGCAGCACCCTCCACCAATCACGCAGGGTGGGCACCGGGGAGCTGTTTTTT. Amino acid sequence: CASSTLHQSRRVGTGELFF.

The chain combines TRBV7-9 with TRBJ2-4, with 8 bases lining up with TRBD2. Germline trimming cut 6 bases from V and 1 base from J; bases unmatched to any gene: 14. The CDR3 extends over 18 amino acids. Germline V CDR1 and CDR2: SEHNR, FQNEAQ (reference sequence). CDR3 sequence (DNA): TGTGCCAGCAGACCCCAACAAACGGGGGGGGTGGCCAAAAACATTCAGTACTTC. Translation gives CASRPQQTGGVAKNIQYF.

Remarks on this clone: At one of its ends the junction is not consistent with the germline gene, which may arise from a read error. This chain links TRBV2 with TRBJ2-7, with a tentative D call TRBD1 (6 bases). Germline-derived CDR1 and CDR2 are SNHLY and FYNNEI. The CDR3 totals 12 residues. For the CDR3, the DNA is TGTGCCAGCAGTCCGGACAGCTACGAGCGGTACTTC. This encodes CASSPDSYERYF.

This chain's CDR3 is CASSAAGAFSGNEQFF. In nucleotides, the CDR3 is TGTGCCAGCAGTGCCGCAGGGGCTTTCTCGGGGAATGAGCAGTTCTTC. The genes are TRBV27 and TRBJ2-1, with a weak D call TRBD1 (6 bases). This CDR3 region has 16 residues. Trimming took 5 bases from V and 7 from J, leaving 21 bases between them. The germline CDR1 and CDR2 sequences are MNHEY and SMNVEV (reference sequence).

This CDR3 is CASGLVRLGGGTDTQYF. In nucleotides, the CDR3 is TGTGCTAGTGGTTTGGTACGGTTGGGCGGGGGCACAGATACGCAGTATTTT. The rearrangement links TRBV12-5 to TRBJ2-3; D may be TRBD2 (6 bases). The CDR3 has 17 residues. The germline V and J ends were trimmed by 0 bases and 1 base, with 14 bases remaining between them. Germline V CDR1 and CDR2: LGHNT, FRNRAP.

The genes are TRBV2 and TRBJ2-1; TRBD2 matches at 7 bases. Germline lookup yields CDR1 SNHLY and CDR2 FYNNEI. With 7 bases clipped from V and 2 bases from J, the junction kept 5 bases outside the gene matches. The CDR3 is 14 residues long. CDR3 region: CASNQRDPYNEQFF. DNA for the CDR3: TGTGCCAGCAACCAGCGGGACCCCTACAATGAGCAGTTCTTC.

CDR3 sequence: CASSYSGLETGELFF. CDR3 coding DNA: TGTGCCAGCAGTTACTCAGGACTAGAGACCGGGGAGCTGTTTTTT. The chain joins TRBV6-5 to TRBJ2-2; 7 bases line up with TRBD2. The trim removed 0 bases at V and 5 bases at J, leaving 3 bases unmatched. Germline CDR1 MNHEY, CDR2 SVGAGI. CDR3 length equals 15 residues.

The CDR3 DNA is TGTGCCAGCAGCTGGGAGGGACAGGAGAGCTCCTACGAGCAGTACTTC. Translating it yields CASSWEGQESSYEQYF. The chain recombines TRBV5-7 with TRBJ2-7; D may be TRBD1 (8 bases). TRBV5-7 is annotated as an ORF whose role is uncertain. This CDR3 is built from 16 residues. V was shortened by 3 bases and J by 0 bases, with 16 bases between the two germline ends.

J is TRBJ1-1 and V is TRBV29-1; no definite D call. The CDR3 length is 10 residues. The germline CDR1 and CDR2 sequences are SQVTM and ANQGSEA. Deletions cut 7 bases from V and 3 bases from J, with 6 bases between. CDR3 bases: TGCAGCGCTGGAGACACTGAAGCTTTCTTT. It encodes CSAGDTEAFF. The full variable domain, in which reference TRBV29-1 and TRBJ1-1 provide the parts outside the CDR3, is SAVISQKPSRDICQRGTSLTIQCQVDSQVTMMFWYRQQPGQSLTLIATANQGSEATYESGFVIDKFPISRPNLTFSTLTVSNMSPEDSSIYLCSAGDTEAFFGQGTRLTVV.

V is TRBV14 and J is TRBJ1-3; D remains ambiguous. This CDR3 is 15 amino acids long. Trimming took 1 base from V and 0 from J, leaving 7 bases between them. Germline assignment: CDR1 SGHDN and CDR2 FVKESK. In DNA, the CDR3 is TGTGCCAGCAGCCAAGTCCCCCGCTCTGGAAACACCATATATTTT. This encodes CASSQVPRSGNTIYF.

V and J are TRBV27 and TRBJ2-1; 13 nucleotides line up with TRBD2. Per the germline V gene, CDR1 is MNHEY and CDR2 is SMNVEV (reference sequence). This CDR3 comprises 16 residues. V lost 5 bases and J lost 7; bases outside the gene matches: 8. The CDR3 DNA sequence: TGTGCCAGCAGTCGACCGGGACTAGCGGGGTGGAATGAGCAGTTCTTC. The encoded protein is CASSRPGLAGWNEQFF.

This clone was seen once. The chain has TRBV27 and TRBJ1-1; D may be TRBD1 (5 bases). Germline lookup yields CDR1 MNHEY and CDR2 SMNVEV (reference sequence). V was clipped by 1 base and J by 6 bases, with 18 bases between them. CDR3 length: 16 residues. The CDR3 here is CASSLLGPGRVAEAFF. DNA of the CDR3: TGTGCCAGCAGTTTATTAGGCCCAGGCAGGGTGGCTGAAGCTTTCTTT.

CDR3 loop: CASSGRDRGRNEQFF. In DNA, the CDR3 is TGTGCCAGCAGCGGCCGGGACAGGGGGAGAAATGAGCAGTTCTTC. The J gene is TRBJ2-1, the V gene TRBV9; TRBD1 matches at 11 bases. Germline loops: CDR1 SGDLS, CDR2 YYNGEE. This CDR3 has 15 amino acids. Germline trimming cut 3 bases from V and 7 bases from J; bases unmatched to any gene: 6.

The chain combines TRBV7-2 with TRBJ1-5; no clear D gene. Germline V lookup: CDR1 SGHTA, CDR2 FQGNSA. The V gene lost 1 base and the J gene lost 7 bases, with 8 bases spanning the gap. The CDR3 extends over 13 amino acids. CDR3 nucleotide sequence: TGTGCCAGCAGCTTAGGGAGAGGGCAGCCCCAGCATTTT. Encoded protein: CASSLGRGQPQHF.

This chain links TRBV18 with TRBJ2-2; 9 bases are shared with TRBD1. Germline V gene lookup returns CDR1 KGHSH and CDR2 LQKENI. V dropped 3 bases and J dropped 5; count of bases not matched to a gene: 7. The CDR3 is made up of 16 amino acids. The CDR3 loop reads CASSPLGQGRTGELFF. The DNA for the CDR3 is TGTGCCAGCTCACCTCTTGGACAGGGGCGAACCGGGGAGCTGTTTTTT.

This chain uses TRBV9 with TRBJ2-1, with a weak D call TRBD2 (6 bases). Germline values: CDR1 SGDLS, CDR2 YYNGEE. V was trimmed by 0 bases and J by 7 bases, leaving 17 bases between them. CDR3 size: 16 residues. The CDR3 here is CASSVGLAVGENEQFF. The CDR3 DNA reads TGTGCCAGCAGCGTAGGTTTAGCGGTGGGAGAAAATGAGCAGTTCTTC.

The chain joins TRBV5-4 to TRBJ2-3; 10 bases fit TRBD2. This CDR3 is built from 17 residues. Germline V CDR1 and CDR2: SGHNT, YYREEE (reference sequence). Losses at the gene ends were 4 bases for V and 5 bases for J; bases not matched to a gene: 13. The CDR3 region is CASSAAGLARFGDTQYF. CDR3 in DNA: TGTGCCAGCAGCGCTGCGGGACTAGCGAGGTTCGGAGATACGCAGTATTTT. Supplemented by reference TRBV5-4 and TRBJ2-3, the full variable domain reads ETGVTQSPTHLIKTRGQQVTLRCSSQSGHNTVSWYQQALGQGPQFIFQYYREEENGRGNFPPRFSGLQFPNYSSELNVNALELDDSALYLCASSAAGLARFGDTQYFGPGTRLTVL.

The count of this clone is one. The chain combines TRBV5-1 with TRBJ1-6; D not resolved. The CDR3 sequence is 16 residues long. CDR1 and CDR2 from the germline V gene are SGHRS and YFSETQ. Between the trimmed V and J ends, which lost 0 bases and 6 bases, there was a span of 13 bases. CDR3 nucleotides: TGCGCCAGCAGCTTGGAGGCCGGGTCTCCTAATTCACCCCTCCACTTT. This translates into CASSLEAGSPNSPLHF.